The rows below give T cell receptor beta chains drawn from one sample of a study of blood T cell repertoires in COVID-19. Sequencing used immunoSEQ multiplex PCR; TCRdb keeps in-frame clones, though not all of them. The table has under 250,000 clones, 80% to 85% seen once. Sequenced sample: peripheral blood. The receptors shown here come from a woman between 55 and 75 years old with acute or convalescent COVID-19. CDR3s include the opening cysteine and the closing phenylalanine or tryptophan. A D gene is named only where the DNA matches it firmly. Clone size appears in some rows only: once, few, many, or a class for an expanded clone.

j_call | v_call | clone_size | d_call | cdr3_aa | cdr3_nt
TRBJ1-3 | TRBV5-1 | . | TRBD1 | CASTLTGGFPGNTIYF | TGCGCCAGCACCCTGACAGGGGGCTTCCCTGGAAACACCATATATTTT
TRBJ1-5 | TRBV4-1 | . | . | CASSQVLGGAQHF | TGCGCCAGCAGCCAAGTTTTAGGAGGGGCCCAGCATTTT
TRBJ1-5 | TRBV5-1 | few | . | CASSLAVTGLYQPQHF | TGCGCCAGCAGCTTGGCCGTAACAGGATTGTATCAGCCCCAGCATTTT
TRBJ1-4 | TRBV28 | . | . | CASSPPNGAPGEKLFF | TGTGCCAGCAGTCCCCCTAATGGGGCCCCAGGTGAAAAACTGTTTTTT
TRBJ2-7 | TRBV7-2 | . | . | CASSSWGTLYF | TGTGCCAGCAGCAGTTGGGGGACTCTGTACTTC
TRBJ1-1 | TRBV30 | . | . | CAWSRTGTEAFF | TGTGCCTGGAGTCGTACAGGAACTGAAGCTTTCTTT
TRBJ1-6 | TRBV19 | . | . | CASSHGSGDRFGGSPLHF | TGTGCCAGTAGCCACGGCTCAGGGGATCGCTTTGGGGGATCACCCCTCCACTTT
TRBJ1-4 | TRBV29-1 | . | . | CSVEDPSGADEKLFF | TGCAGCGTTGAAGACCCCAGTGGGGCCGACGAAAAACTGTTTTTT
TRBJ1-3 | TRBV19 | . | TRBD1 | CASSMTGSAAGNTIYF | TGTGCCAGTAGTATGACAGGGAGCGCGGCTGGAAACACCATATATTTT
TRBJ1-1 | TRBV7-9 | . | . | CASSYQYTEAFF | TGTGCCAGCAGCTACCAGTACACTGAAGCTTTCTTT
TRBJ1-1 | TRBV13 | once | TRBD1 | CASSLWTGGNTEAFF | TGTGCCAGCAGCTTATGGACAGGGGGCAACACTGAAGCTTTCTTT
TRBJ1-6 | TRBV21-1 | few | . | CASSKTESSYNSPLHF | TGTGCCAGCAGCAAAACAGAGAGCTCCTATAATTCACCCCTCCACTTT
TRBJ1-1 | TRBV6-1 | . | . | CASSDSPSTEAFF | TGTGCCAGCAGTGATAGTCCGAGCACTGAAGCTTTCTTT
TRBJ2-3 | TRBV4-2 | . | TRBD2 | CASSQEGLAGYTDTQYF | TGTGCCAGCAGCCAAGAGGGACTAGCGGGGTACACAGATACGCAGTATTTT
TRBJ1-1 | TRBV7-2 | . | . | CASSWTVDTEAFF | TGTGCCAGCAGCTGGACAGTAGACACTGAAGCTTTCTTT
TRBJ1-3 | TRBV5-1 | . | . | CASSLEAGAAGNTIYF | TGCGCCAGCAGCTTGGAGGCGGGAGCGGCTGGAAACACCATATATTTT
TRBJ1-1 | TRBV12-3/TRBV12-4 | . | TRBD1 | CASSSTGASAFF | TGTGCCAGCAGTTCAACAGGGGCTAGCGCTTTCTTT
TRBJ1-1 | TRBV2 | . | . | CASSLAAMNTEAFF | TGTGCCAGCAGTTTAGCAGCCATGAACACTGAAGCTTTCTTT
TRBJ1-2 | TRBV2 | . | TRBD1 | CASSVEQGNSGYTF | TGTGCCAGCAGTGTGGAACAGGGGAACTCTGGCTACACCTTC
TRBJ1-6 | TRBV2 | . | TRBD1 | CASAGAGGNSPLHF | TGTGCCAGCGCGGGCGCAGGGGGGAATTCACCCCTCCACTTT
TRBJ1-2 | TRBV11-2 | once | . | CASRRNYHYGYTF | TGTGCCAGCAGAAGGAACTACCACTATGGCTACACCTTC
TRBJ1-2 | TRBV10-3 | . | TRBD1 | CAISENDRVNYGYTF | TGTGCCATCAGTGAAAACGACAGGGTTAACTATGGCTACACCTTC
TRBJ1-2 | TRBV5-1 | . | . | CASSLSGEGSGYTF | TGCGCCAGCAGCTTGTCGGGGGAGGGTTCCGGCTACACCTTC
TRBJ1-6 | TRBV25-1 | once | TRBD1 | CASRGGTGNSPLHF | TGTGCCAGCAGAGGGGGGACAGGGAATTCACCCCTCCACTTT
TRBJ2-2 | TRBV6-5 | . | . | CASRRGLNTGELFF | TGTGCCAGCAGGCGGGGGCTGAACACCGGGGAGCTGTTTTTT
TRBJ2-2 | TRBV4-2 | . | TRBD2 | CASSLSSGGASTGELFF | TGTGCCAGCAGCCTCTCAAGCGGGGGGGCTAGCACCGGGGAGCTGTTTTTT
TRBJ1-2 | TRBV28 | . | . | CASSWPRSRGDNNYGYTF | TGTGCCAGCAGCTGGCCGCGGAGCCGCGGGGATAATAACTATGGCTACACCTTC
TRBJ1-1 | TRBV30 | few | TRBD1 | CAWRFWDRAENTEAFF | TGTGCCTGGAGGTTCTGGGACAGGGCGGAAAACACTGAAGCTTTCTTT
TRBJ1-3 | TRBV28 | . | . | CASRSQAYTIYF | TGTGCCAGCAGGTCTCAGGCTTACACCATATATTTT
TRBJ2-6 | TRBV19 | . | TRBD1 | CASSIGQVWTGANVLTF | TGTGCCAGTAGTATCGGACAGGTTTGGACTGGGGCCAACGTCCTGACTTTC
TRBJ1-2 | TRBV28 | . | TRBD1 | CASSQGTGNYGYTF | TGTGCCAGCAGTCAAGGGACAGGGAACTATGGCTACACCTTC
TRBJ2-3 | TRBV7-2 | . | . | CASSFGLATDTQYF | TGTGCCAGCAGCTTTGGGCTAGCCACAGATACGCAGTATTTT
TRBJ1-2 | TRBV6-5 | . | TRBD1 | CASSYSVPGQGYGYTF | TGTGCCAGCAGTTACTCGGTCCCGGGACAGGGCTATGGCTACACCTTC
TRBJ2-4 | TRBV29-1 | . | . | CSVADLIAKNIQYF | TGCAGCGTTGCGGACTTAATAGCCAAAAACATTCAGTACTTC
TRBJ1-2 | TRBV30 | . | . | CAGLRIPYGYTF | TGTGCCGGCCTCAGGATACCCTATGGCTACACCTTC
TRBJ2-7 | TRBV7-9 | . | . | CASSQKAPRNEQYF | TGTGCCAGCAGCCAAAAGGCCCCGAGGAACGAGCAGTACTTC
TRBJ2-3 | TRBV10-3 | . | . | CAISEGTATDTQYF | TGTGCCATCAGTGAGGGGACTGCCACAGATACGCAGTATTTT
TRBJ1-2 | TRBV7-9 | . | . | CAGSAFGIQGYGYTF | TGTGCCGGCAGCGCCTTCGGAATCCAGGGCTATGGCTACACCTTC
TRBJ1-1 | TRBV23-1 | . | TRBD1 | CASSPYRGKTEAFF | TGCGCCAGCAGTCCCTACAGGGGGAAGACTGAAGCTTTCTTT
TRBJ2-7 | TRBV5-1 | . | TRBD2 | CASSLVGGGLKPYEQYF | TGCGCCAGCAGCTTGGTTGGGGGGGGTTTAAAACCCTACGAGCAGTACTTC
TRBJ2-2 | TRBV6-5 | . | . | CASSLHSWELFF | TGTGCCAGCAGTCTCCACTCCTGGGAGCTGTTTTTT
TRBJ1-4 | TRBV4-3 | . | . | CASSQGGTNEKLFF | TGCGCCAGCAGCCAAGGAGGGACTAATGAAAAACTGTTTTTT
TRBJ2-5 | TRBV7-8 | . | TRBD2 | CASSPGRSGGFQETQYF | TGTGCCAGCAGCCCGGGTCGGAGCGGGGGCTTTCAAGAGACCCAGTACTTC
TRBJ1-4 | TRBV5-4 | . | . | CASSPEPGWEKLFF | TGTGCCAGCAGTCCTGAGCCTGGTTGGGAAAAACTGTTTTTT
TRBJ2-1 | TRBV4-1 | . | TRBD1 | CASSQGQGANNEQFF | TGCGCCAGCAGCCAAGGGCAGGGGGCTAACAATGAGCAGTTCTTC
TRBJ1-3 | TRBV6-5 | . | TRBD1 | CASSYGTGGLGNTIYF | TGTGCCAGCAGTTACGGGACAGGGGGTTTAGGAAACACCATATATTTT
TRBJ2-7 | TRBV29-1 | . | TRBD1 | CSARTGTGNYEQYF | TGCAGCGCTAGAACCGGGACAGGGAACTACGAGCAGTACTTC
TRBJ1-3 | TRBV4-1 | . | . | CASSQDHLDTGNTIYF | TGCGCCAGCAGCCAAGATCATTTGGACACTGGAAACACCATATATTTT
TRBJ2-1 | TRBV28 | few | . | CASRLSGDNEQFF | TGTGCCAGCAGGTTGTCGGGAGACAATGAGCAGTTCTTC
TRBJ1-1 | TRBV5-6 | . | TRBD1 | CASSFRDRVTEAFF | TGTGCCAGCAGCTTCCGGGACAGGGTCACTGAAGCTTTCTTT
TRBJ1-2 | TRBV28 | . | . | CASSLDSANYGYTF | TGTGCCAGCAGTTTAGACAGCGCTAACTATGGCTACACCTTC
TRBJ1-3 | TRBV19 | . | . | CASKSRGGSGNTIYF | TGTGCCAGTAAAAGCCGAGGGGGCTCTGGAAACACCATATATTTT
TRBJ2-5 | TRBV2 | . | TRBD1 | CASSFRQGLNRETQYF | TGTGCCAGCAGCTTTAGACAGGGGCTAAACCGAGAGACCCAGTACTTC
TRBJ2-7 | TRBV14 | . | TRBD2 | CASSWVGGSEQYF | TGTGCCAGCAGTTGGGTCGGGGGGAGCGAGCAGTACTTC
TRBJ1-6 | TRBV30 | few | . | CAWRETNNSPLHF | TGTGCCTGGAGGGAAACTAATAATTCACCCCTCCACTTT
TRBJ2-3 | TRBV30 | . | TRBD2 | CAWGSGGRPDTQYF | TGTGCCTGGGGTAGCGGGGGGCGACCAGATACGCAGTATTTT
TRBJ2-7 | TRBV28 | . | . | CASRRTIQDVGEQYF | TGTGCCAGCAGACGAACAATACAGGATGTCGGCGAGCAGTACTTC
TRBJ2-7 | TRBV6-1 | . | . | CASSEASVYEQYF | TGTGCCAGCAGTGAAGCAAGCGTCTACGAGCAGTACTTC